The text below deals with one T cell receptor (beta chain). Its antigen is unknown. Base qualities are not at hand, and no much larger clone is one base apart. TCRbeta CDR3 regions were amplified from genomic DNA using the immunoSEQ Assay, a bias-controlled multiplex PCR. Per the authors' processing: The number of nucleated cells in each sample was estimated by amplification of reference gene primers within the assay. Sequence reads were collapsed and filtered to measure the absolute abundance of every unique TCRbeta CDR3 rearrangement. For each sample, productive Simpson clonality was calculated as the square root of Simpson's diversity index across productive rearrangements. What TCRdb holds here is the immuneACCESS table cut down to in-frame rearrangements. Part of the clones is not present; checked against another copy, under half of the missing clones reflect an unresolved V gene, and the others are unexplained. Clone size and the V and J calls come from that table; the DNA yielded D and trimming. For this sample the table gives tens of thousands of clones, of which 80% were detected only once. The ten most abundant clones make up less than 20% of the sample.

This entry belongs to a study of blood T cell repertoires in COVID-19 (dated by TCRdb to about 2020). Looking at the study overall: Collaborator samples came from the United States, Italy and Spain and covered acute and convalescent phases of COVID-19. Nearly every sample came with metadata listing a de-identified subject ID, COVID-19 status, age in years and sex. The repertoires were released in a freely available public database meant as a resource for research on the immune response to SARS-CoV-2. Where HLA class I and class II types were available, the types were taken from metadata supplied by the sample provider, not from assay-based typing. Deeply sampled blood TCRbeta repertoires from subjects exposed to, actively infected with, or recovered from COVID-19 were included in the dataset. The samples were drawn from the first 160 participants of the ongoing ImmuneRACE study and from some 1,300 subjects provided by 6 global collaborators. The material from the prospective study consisted of cDNA or gDNA derived from T cells, B-cell-depleted T cells, or PBMCs. The research as a whole found: Clinical and demographic metadata were provided uncurated, with the amount varying by source and participant.

The collaborating institutions used their own protocols to collect whole blood in K2EDTA tubes. For TCRbeta analysis, collaborator samples were shipped as frozen whole blood, as isolated PBMCs, or as DNA extracted from either sample type. Deletion took 6 bases off V and 5 bases off J, with a span of 5 bases between the germline ends. CDR1 and CDR2 (MNHEY, SVGAGI) derive from the germline V gene. The CDR3 has 10 amino acids, counting the end cysteine and phenylalanine. The retained sequence is limited to the CDR3, 30 bases, with the frame set at the first base. The clonotype was recovered from an elderly woman with acute or convalescent COVID-19. The rearranged segments are TRBV6-5 and TRBJ2-7; tentative D gene TRBD1, with 5 bases matching. Sequenced: peripheral blood. CDR3 protein: CASRGHEQYF. The DNA is as follows: TGTGCCAGCAGGGGGCACGAGCAGTACTTC.